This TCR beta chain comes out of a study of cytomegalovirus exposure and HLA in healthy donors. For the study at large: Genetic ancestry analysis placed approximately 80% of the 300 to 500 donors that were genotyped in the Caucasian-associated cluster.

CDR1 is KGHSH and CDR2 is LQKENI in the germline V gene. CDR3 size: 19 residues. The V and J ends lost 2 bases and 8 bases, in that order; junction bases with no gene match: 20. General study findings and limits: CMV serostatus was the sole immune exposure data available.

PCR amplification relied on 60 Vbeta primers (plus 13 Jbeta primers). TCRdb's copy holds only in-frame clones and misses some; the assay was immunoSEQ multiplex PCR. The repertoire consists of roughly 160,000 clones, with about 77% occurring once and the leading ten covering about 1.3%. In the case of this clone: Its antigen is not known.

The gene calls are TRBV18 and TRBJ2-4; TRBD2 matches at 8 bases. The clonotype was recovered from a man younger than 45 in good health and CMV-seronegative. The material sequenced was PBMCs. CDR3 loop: CASSPNGPGRTGGGDIQYF. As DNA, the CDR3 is TGTGCCAGCTCACCAAACGGCCCCGGGAGAACGGGGGGGGGAGACATTCAGTACTTC.